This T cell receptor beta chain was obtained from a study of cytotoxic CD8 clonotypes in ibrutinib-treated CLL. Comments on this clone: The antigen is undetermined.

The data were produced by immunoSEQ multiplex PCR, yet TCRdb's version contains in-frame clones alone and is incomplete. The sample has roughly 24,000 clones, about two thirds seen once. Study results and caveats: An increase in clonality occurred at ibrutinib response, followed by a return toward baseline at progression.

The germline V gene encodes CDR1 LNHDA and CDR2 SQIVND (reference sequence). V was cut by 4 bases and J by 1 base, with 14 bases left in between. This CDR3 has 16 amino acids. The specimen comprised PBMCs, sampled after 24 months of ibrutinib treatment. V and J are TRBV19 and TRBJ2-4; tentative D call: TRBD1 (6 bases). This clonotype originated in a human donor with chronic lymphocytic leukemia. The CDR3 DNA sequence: TGTGCCAGTAGTACAACAGGGTTCGCGGCCAAAAACATTCAGTACTTC. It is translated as CASSTTGFAAKNIQYF.